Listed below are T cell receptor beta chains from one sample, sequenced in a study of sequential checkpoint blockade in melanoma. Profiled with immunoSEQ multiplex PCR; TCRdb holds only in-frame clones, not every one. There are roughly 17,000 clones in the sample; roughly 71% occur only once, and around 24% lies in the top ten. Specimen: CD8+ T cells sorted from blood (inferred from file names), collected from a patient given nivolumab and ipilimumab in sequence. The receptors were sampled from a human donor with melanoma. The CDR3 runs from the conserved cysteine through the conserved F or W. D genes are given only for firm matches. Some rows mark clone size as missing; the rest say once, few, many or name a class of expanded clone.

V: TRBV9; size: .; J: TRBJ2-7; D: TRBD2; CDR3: CASSPGGLSSYEQYF; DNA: TGTGCCAGCAGCCCCGGGGGGTTGAGCTCCTACGAGCAGTACTTC
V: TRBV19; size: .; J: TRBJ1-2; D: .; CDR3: CASSISGRSYGYTF; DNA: TGTGCCAGTAGTATCTCCGGGAGGAGCTATGGCTACACCTTC
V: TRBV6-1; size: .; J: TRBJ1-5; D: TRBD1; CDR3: CASSLGQGRQPQHF; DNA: TGTGCCAGCAGTTTGGGACAGGGGAGGCAGCCCCAGCATTTT
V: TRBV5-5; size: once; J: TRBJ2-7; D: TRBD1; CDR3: CASSLAPGTGDEQYF; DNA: TGTGCCAGCAGCTTGGCTCCCGGGACAGGGGACGAGCAGTACTTC
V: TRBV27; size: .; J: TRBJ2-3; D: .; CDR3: CASSFGDSTDTQYF; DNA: TGTGCCAGCAGTTTCGGGGATAGCACAGATACGCAGTATTTT
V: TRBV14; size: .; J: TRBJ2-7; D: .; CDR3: CASSLGAGGYYEQYF; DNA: TGTGCCAGCAGCCTTGGGGCCGGGGGATACTACGAGCAGTACTTC
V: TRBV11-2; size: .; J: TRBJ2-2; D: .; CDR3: CASSLTGDTGELFF; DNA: TGTGCCAGCAGCTTAACCGGAGACACCGGGGAGCTGTTTTTT
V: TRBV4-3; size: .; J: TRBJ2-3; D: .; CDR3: CASSQEGGTDTQYF; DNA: TGCGCCAGCAGCCAAGAGGGCGGGACAGATACGCAGTATTTT
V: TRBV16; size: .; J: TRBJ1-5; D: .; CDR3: CASSQLGGDQPQHF; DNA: TGTGCCAGCAGCCAATTAGGGGGGGATCAGCCCCAGCATTTT
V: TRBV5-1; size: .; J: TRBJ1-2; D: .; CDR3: CASSLALGSNYGYTF; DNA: TGCGCCAGCAGCTTGGCCCTGGGCAGTAACTATGGCTACACCTTC
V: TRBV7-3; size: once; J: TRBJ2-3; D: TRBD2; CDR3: CASSASSGLSTDTQYF; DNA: TGTGCCAGCAGCGCTTCTAGCGGCCTTAGCACAGATACGCAGTATTTT
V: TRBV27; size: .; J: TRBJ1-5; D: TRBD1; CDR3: CASSFPGGRQGLVQPQHF; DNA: TGTGCCAGCAGTTTTCCGGGAGGGAGACAGGGTTTGGTTCAGCCCCAGCATTTT
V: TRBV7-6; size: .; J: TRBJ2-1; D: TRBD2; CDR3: CASSRLAGGRYNEQFF; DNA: TGTGCCAGCAGTCGACTAGCGGGGGGCCGGTACAATGAGCAGTTCTTC
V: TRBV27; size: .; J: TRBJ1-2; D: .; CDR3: CASSFGATSLGYGYTF; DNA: TGTGCCAGCAGTTTTGGGGCTACAAGCCTCGGCTATGGCTACACCTTC
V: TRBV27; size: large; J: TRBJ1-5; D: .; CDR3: CASRRLGSNQPQHF; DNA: TGTGCCAGCAGGCGGCTTGGGAGCAATCAGCCCCAGCATTTT
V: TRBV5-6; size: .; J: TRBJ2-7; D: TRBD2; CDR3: CASSRGTSIYEQYF; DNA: TGTGCCAGCAGCCGCGGGACTAGTATCTACGAGCAGTACTTC
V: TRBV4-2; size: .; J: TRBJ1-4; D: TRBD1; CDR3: CASSPGQENEKLFF; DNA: TGTGCCAGCAGCCCGGGACAGGAAAATGAAAAACTGTTTTTT